This T cell receptor (beta chain) appears in the sequencing data of a study of human T cells and chemical hapten exposure. Study observations and caveats: Since the donors had alopecia, their immune response may not be the same as that of healthy people.

The time point denotes: patch test 3, about 24 weeks after DPC sensitization. Sample treatment: therapeutic diphenylcyclopropenone sensitization with weekly scalp DPC. Blood collection took place prior to placing each patch test. TCRdb re-called the RACE reads with MiXCR, one entry per CDR3 protein. Altogether about 160,000 distinct CDR3 sequences are present, about 27% being singletons, with the ten largest covering under 2.5%. Points on this clonotype: Its antigen remains unknown.

This CDR3 comprises 14 residues. The ends were cut back, 5 bases at V and 10 bases at J, with 18 bases in the middle. Germline V gives CDR1 MNHEY, CDR2 SVGEGT. This TCR was recovered from a woman aged 18-29 years with alopecia areata. Some clones in this sample may be carry-over from other donors' samples. The gene calls are TRBV6-2 or TRBV6-3 and TRBJ2-1, with D unclear. The sequencing here drew on whole blood, taken in connection with sensitization to the hapten diphenylcyclopropenone (DPC). The CDR3 loop is CASSSYGEAGEQFF. CDR3 coding DNA: TGTGCCAGCAGTAGTTATGGGGAAGCAGGAGAGCAGTTCTTC.